Below are 21 T cell receptor beta chains sequenced from a single sample in a study of blood T cell repertoires in COVID-19. Sequenced by immunoSEQ multiplex PCR; TCRdb stores in-frame clones only, minus some. The table shows around 170,000 clones, with around four fifths occurring only once. Sample: peripheral blood. Every receptor here comes from a man in his sixties or seventies with active or convalescent COVID-19.

The chain joins TRBV5-1 to TRBJ1-1; D ambiguous. V lost 0 bases and J 0 bases, leaving 6 bases between the germline ends. Germline V gene data show CDR1 as SGHRS and CDR2 as YFSETQ. The CDR3 loop spans 14 amino acids. The CDR3 is CASSLDGVNTEAFF. The CDR3 DNA is TGCGCCAGCAGCTTGGACGGGGTGAACACTGAAGCTTTCTTT.

The gene calls are TRBV5-6 and TRBJ2-5; D is uncertain. The CDR3 is 13 amino acids. The V gene lost 4 bases and the J gene lost 5 bases, with 12 bases spanning the gap. CDR1 is SGHDT, CDR2 YYEEEE, per germline. The chain's CDR3 is CASSLGRLETQYF. CDR3 coding DNA: TGTGCCAGCAGCCTTGGTAGATTGGAGACCCAGTACTTC.

The rearrangement joins TRBV5-4 to TRBJ1-2, with 9 nucleotides matching TRBD1. The CDR3 has 14 amino acids. The junction had 9 bases not matched to a gene; V was cut back by 4 bases and J by 8 bases. Germline V gene sequence: CDR1 SGHNT, CDR2 YYREEE (reference sequence). The CDR3 protein is CASSVPQGAEGYTF. The CDR3 bases are TGTGCCAGCAGCGTACCACAGGGGGCTGAGGGCTACACCTTC.

The chain uses TRBV3-1 (or the pseudogene TRBV3-2) and TRBJ2-1, with TRBD2 identical over 9 bases. The germline V gene has CDR1 LGHDT and CDR2 YNNKEL (reference sequence). J lost 7 bases, V lost 6 bases, and 16 bases had no gene match. The CDR3 covers 17 residues. The CDR3 sequence is CASSHRASSGVRNEQFF. The CDR3 coding sequence is TGTGCCAGCAGTCACCGGGCCTCTAGCGGGGTAAGGAATGAGCAGTTCTTC.

This chain joins TRBV5-6 and TRBJ1-1; D is undetermined. Germline CDR1 SGHDT, CDR2 YYEEEE. The CDR3 covers 13 residues. V dropped 0 bases and J dropped 1 base, with 4 bases sitting between them. In DNA, the CDR3 is TGTGCCAGCAGCTTGGCAGGGAACACTGAAGCTTTCTTT. Translating it yields CASSLAGNTEAFF.

The chain joins TRBV11-2 to TRBJ1-2; D is undetermined. Trimming shortened V by 4 bases and J by 5 bases, and 14 bases separated the two germline ends. CDR3 length equals 14 residues. In germline, CDR1 is SGHAT, CDR2 FQNNGV. The CDR3 loop reads CASSSAGNWYGYTF. The DNA for the CDR3 is TGTGCCAGCAGCTCAGCGGGAAATTGGTATGGCTACACCTTC.

The rearrangement joins TRBV5-1 to TRBJ1-1; D unresolved. Germline V CDR1 and CDR2: SGHRS, YFSETQ. This CDR3 contains 14 residues. The V end lost 0 bases, the J end lost 2 bases, and 8 bases lay between the germline ends. The DNA of the CDR3 is TGCGCCAGCAGCTTGGGCGATGTTAACACTGAAGCTTTCTTT. It encodes CASSLGDVNTEAFF.

This clone occurred once. CDR3 in amino acids: CASSKGQGRGSEAFF. The CDR3 nucleotides read TGTGCCAGCAGTAAGGGACAGGGTAGGGGATCTGAAGCTTTCTTT. The chain couples TRBV25-1 to TRBJ1-1; TRBD1 agrees at 9 bases. Per germline, CDR1 MGHDK and CDR2 SYGVNS. J lost 6 bases, V lost 5 bases, and 10 bases had no gene match. CDR3 length equals 15 residues.

V usage is TRBV5-1 and J usage is TRBJ2-5; D unclear. Germline V gene lookup returns CDR1 SGHRS and CDR2 YFSETQ. The CDR3 length is 15 residues. V was shortened by 1 base and J by 1 base, with 11 bases between the two germline ends. The CDR3 DNA reads TGCGCCAGCAGCTTGTCAGACGGAGCCCAAGAGACCCAGTACTTC. Its protein is CASSLSDGAQETQYF.

This chain joins TRBV5-1 and TRBJ2-6; 7 nucleotides match TRBD1. The junction had 14 bases not matched to a gene; V was cut back by 7 bases and J by 1 base. Per the germline V gene, CDR1 is SGHRS and CDR2 is YFSETQ. CDR3 length: 18 amino acids. The CDR3 DNA is TGCGCCAGCCGCGCCAGACAGGGAAAGGTTTCTGGGGCCAACGTCCTGACTTTC. Its translation: CASRARQGKVSGANVLTF.

The DNA of the CDR3 is TGCGCCAGCAGCCCTGACAGGGTTGGTCACACCGGGGAGCTGTTTTTT. Translated, it gives CASSPDRVGHTGELFF. The rearrangement links TRBV5-1 to TRBJ2-2; 7 bases are a match to TRBD1. The CDR3 spans 16 residues. The germline gives CDR1 SGHRS, CDR2 YFSETQ. Trimming took 4 bases from V and 3 from J; bases not matched to a gene: 9.

The chain combines TRBV10-2 with TRBJ1-3, with D unclear. Deletions cut 0 bases from V and 0 bases from J, with 12 bases between. The CDR3 runs 17 residues. Germline values: CDR1 WSHSY, CDR2 SAAADI. The CDR3 protein is CASSESGAVGSGNTIYF. The CDR3 bases are TGCGCCAGCAGTGAGTCTGGTGCGGTAGGCTCTGGAAACACCATATATTTT.

This chain joins TRBV19 and TRBJ2-2, with D perhaps TRBD1 (5 bases). The CDR3 covers 15 residues. The ends were cut back, 3 bases at V and 1 base at J, with 9 bases in the middle. CDR1 and CDR2 from the germline V gene are LNHDA and SQIVND (reference sequence). The CDR3, as DNA: TGTGCCAGTAGTATTTTCGGACAGAACACCGGGGAGCTGTTTTTT. It codes for CASSIFGQNTGELFF.

The chain has TRBV5-1 and TRBJ1-1, with TRBD1 identical over 7 bases. The V gene end was trimmed by 5 bases and the J gene end by 0 bases; junction bases not matched to a gene: 4. The germline gives CDR1 SGHRS, CDR2 YFSETQ. The CDR3 has 14 amino acids. In DNA form, the CDR3 reads TGCGCCAGCAGGGAACAGGGGATGAACACTGAAGCTTTCTTT. It yields the protein CASREQGMNTEAFF. The variable domain in full, completed from reference TRBV5-1 and TRBJ1-1, reads KAGVTQTPRYLIKTRGQQVTLSCSPISGHRSVSWYQQTPGQGLQFLFEYFSETQRNKGNFPGRFSGRQFSNSRSEMNVSTLELGDSALYLCASREQGMNTEAFFGQGTRLTVV.

The V and J genes are TRBV5-1 and TRBJ1-1, with 7 bases identical to TRBD1. J lost 1 base, V lost 4 bases, and 4 bases had no gene match. The CDR3 extends over 14 amino acids. From germline, CDR1 is SGHRS and CDR2 YFSETQ. The CDR3: CASSGGQPNTEAFF. The CDR3 region has the DNA TGCGCCAGCAGCGGGGGACAGCCGAACACTGAAGCTTTCTTT.

The chain is built from TRBV27 and TRBJ1-2; no reliable D call. The CDR3 runs 13 residues. Germline-derived CDR1 and CDR2 are MNHEY and SMNVEV (reference sequence). V was clipped by 0 bases and J by 7 bases, with 9 bases between them. DNA of the CDR3: TGTGCCAGCAGTTTATCCCGCCACGGTGGCTACACCTTC. Amino acids: CASSLSRHGGYTF.

CDR3 amino acids: CASSPRELQPQHF. CDR3 coding DNA: TGTGCCAGCAGCCCGAGGGAACTGCAGCCCCAGCATTTT. The chain links TRBV6-6 to TRBJ1-5, with unresolved D. The V end lost 6 bases, the J end lost 7 bases, and 13 bases lay between the germline ends. Per the germline V gene, CDR1 is MNHNY and CDR2 is SVGAGI (reference sequence). This CDR3 has 13 residues.

This clone appeared a few times. Other nucleotide sequences from this sample produce the same CDR3. V usage is TRBV5-1 and J usage is TRBJ1-3; D gene unclear. The CDR3 has 14 amino acids. Trimming took off 0 bases at V and 3 bases at J, with 7 bases between the two ends. CDR1 SGHRS and CDR2 YFSETQ come from the germline V gene. The CDR3 here is CASSLAGYGNTIYF. CDR3 sequence (DNA): TGCGCCAGCAGCTTGGCAGGTTATGGAAACACCATATATTTT. Full variable domain (remainder filled in from reference TRBV5-1 and TRBJ1-3): KAGVTQTPRYLIKTRGQQVTLSCSPISGHRSVSWYQQTPGQGLQFLFEYFSETQRNKGNFPGRFSGRQFSNSRSEMNVSTLELGDSALYLCASSLAGYGNTIYFGEGSWLTVV.

A word on this clone: Other nucleotide sequences from this sample produce the same CDR3. The V and J genes are TRBV5-1 and TRBJ2-7; 8 bases align to TRBD1. Germline CDR1 SGHRS, CDR2 YFSETQ. The CDR3 runs to 14 residues. With 3 bases clipped from V and 3 bases from J, the junction kept 5 bases outside the gene matches. The chain's CDR3 is CASSSDRGGYEQYF. The CDR3 DNA sequence: TGCGCCAGCAGCTCAGACAGGGGTGGCTACGAGCAGTACTTC.

This clone was recorded at least ten times. The V gene is TRBV10-3, the J gene TRBJ1-3; the match to TRBD1 covers 10 bases. The trim removed 7 bases at V and 0 bases at J, leaving 9 bases unmatched. Looked up from germline, CDR1 is ENHRY and CDR2 is SYGVKD. The CDR3 has 17 amino acids. This chain's CDR3 is CAINEDRGLGSGNTIYF. The CDR3 bases are TGTGCCATCAATGAAGACAGGGGGCTTGGCTCTGGAAACACCATATATTTT.

This chain uses TRBV5-1 with TRBJ1-6; D call uncertain. Trimming pared 4 bases from V and 0 bases from J, leaving 5 bases between. The CDR3 loop spans 14 amino acids. CDR1 and CDR2 (germline): SGHRS, YFSETQ. The CDR3 region has the DNA TGCGCCAGCAGCGTTAGCTCCTATAATTCACCCCTCCACTTT. This encodes CASSVSSYNSPLHF.